These 24 T cell receptor beta chains share one sample of origin, sequenced in a study of shared clonotypes between healthy human individuals. CD45RO-negative, CCR7-positively selected cells formed the naive CD8 fraction, excluding terminally differentiated effector memory CD45RA+ cells. Profiling relied on immunoSEQ multiplex PCR, and the TCRdb table lists in-frame clones only, not all of them. The sample records about 580,000 clones, about 98% being singletons. Sequenced: naive CD8+ T cells sorted from blood. Receptors were obtained from a man aged 25-45 years in good health.

This clone appeared a single time. The chain links TRBV7-9 to TRBJ2-1; the match to TRBD1 covers 10 bases. Germline-derived CDR1 and CDR2 are SEHNR and FQNEAQ (reference sequence). This CDR3 has 16 residues. V lost 0 bases, J lost 8 bases, and 7 bases stayed unmatched. The CDR3 sequence: CASSLAQGQGVYEQFF. The DNA for the CDR3 is TGTGCCAGCAGCTTAGCGCAAGGACAGGGGGTCTATGAGCAGTTCTTC. Supplemented by reference TRBV7-9 and TRBJ2-1, the full variable domain reads DTGVSQNPRHKITKRGQNVTFRCDPISEHNRLYWYRQTLGQGPEFLTYFQNEAQLEKSRLLSDRFSAERPKGSFSTLEIQRTEQGDSAMYLCASSLAQGQGVYEQFFGPGTRLTVL.

The rearrangement links TRBV27 to TRBJ2-7; 9 bases map to TRBD1. The trim removed 7 bases at V and 7 bases at J, leaving 11 bases unmatched. Germline V gene sequence: CDR1 MNHEY, CDR2 SMNVEV (reference sequence). The CDR3 is 14 residues long. The CDR3 protein is CASTPTQGAEEQYF. The CDR3 DNA follows: TGTGCCAGCACCCCGACACAGGGGGCGGAGGAGCAGTACTTC.

V and J are TRBV5-6 and TRBJ2-3; D remains unclear. The germline V gene has CDR1 SGHDT and CDR2 YYEEEE. The V and J ends lost 6 bases and 10 bases respectively, with 15 bases between them. This CDR3 region has 12 residues. CDR3 loop: CASTEYGSAQYF. The DNA for the CDR3 is TGTGCCAGCACCGAATATGGCAGTGCGCAGTATTTT.

This clone was picked up one time. This chain links TRBV7-9 with TRBJ2-3; 7 nucleotides match TRBD1. This CDR3 spans 16 amino acids. After removal of 6 bases from V and 2 bases from J, the junction contained 11 bases not matched to a gene. Germline V gives CDR1 SEHNR, CDR2 FQNEAQ (reference sequence). The CDR3 here is CASRQNRDSYTDTQYF. CDR3 in DNA: TGTGCCAGCAGACAAAACCGGGACAGTTACACAGATACGCAGTATTTT.

The chain uses TRBV30 and TRBJ2-3; 10 bases line up with TRBD2. Trimming at V came to 1 base and at J to 0 bases, leaving 1 base not matched to a gene. The germline V gene has CDR1 GTSNPN and CDR2 SVGIG (reference sequence). The CDR3 totals 15 residues. CDR3 DNA: TGTGCCTGGAGTGGGGGACTAGCGAGCACAGATACGCAGTATTTT. This sequence encodes CAWSGGLASTDTQYF.

The rearrangement links TRBV27 to TRBJ2-1; D is perhaps TRBD2 (5 bases). The V gene's germline CDR1 is MNHEY and CDR2 SMNVEV (reference sequence). Trimming took off 5 bases at V and 2 bases at J, with 10 bases between the two ends. This CDR3 region has 14 residues. CDR3 nucleotide sequence: TGTGCCAGCAGTACTGAGGGTCCCTACAATGAGCAGTTCTTC. This codes for CASSTEGPYNEQFF.

V usage is TRBV2 and J usage is TRBJ2-5; D possibly uses TRBD1 or TRBD2 (5 bases each). CDR1 and CDR2 (germline): SNHLY, FYNNEI. Deletions cut 6 bases from V and 1 base from J, with 18 bases between. This CDR3 is built from 16 residues. CDR3 in DNA: TGTGCCAGCAGAGGGTGGGACGCCATAGCCCAAGAGACCCAGTACTTC. This sequence encodes CASRGWDAIAQETQYF.

This chain links TRBV11-2 with TRBJ2-1; the D call may be TRBD1 or TRBD2 (6 bases each). Germline lookup yields CDR1 SGHAT and CDR2 FQNNGV. Trimming shortened V by 7 bases and J by 5 bases, and 12 bases separated the two germline ends. The CDR3 has 13 residues. CDR3 protein: CASTIRGDNEQFF. CDR3 nucleotide sequence: TGTGCCAGCACCATAAGGGGGGACAATGAGCAGTTCTTC. The complete variable domain, with remaining parts taken from reference TRBV11-2 and TRBJ2-1, reads EAGVAQSPRYKIIEKRQSVAFWCNPISGHATLYWYQQILGQGPKLLIQFQNNGVVDDSQLPKDRFSAERLKGVDSTLKIQPAKLEDSAVYLCASTIRGDNEQFFGPGTRLTVL.

The genes are TRBV27 and TRBJ2-7; 12 positions agree with TRBD2. The CDR3 consists of 17 residues. V shed 6 bases and J 2 bases; nucleotides not matched to a gene: 11. The germline V gene has CDR1 MNHEY and CDR2 SMNVEV (reference sequence). The CDR3 region is CASSGLAGLPPTYEQYF. Here the CDR3 DNA reads TGTGCCAGCAGCGGACTAGCGGGACTCCCTCCAACCTACGAGCAGTACTTC.

This clone was found once. The rearrangement links TRBV6-1 to TRBJ1-4; tentative D call: TRBD1 (5 bases). The CDR3 is made up of 15 amino acids. V lost 3 bases to trimming and J lost 1 base, with 9 bases between them. Germline lookup yields CDR1 MNHNS and CDR2 SASEGT. CDR3 protein: CASSDYRRTNEKLFF. CDR3 bases: TGTGCCAGCAGTGATTACAGGAGAACTAATGAAAAACTGTTTTTT.

This clone was counted a single time. This chain joins TRBV5-7 and TRBJ1-4, with 7 nucleotides matching TRBD1. TRBV5-7 is annotated as an ORF whose role is uncertain. The ends lost 5 bases at V and 8 bases at J; junction bases unmatched: 6. The CDR3 is 13 residues long. CDR3 residues: CASRTGREEKLFF. As DNA, the CDR3 is TGTGCCAGCAGGACAGGGAGGGAGGAAAAACTGTTTTTT.

The chain is built from TRBV7-7 and TRBJ2-1; the match to TRBD2 covers 7 bases. Per germline, CDR1 SSHAT and CDR2 FNYEAQ (reference sequence). The CDR3 totals 17 residues. V was clipped by 5 bases and J by 8 bases; unmatched bases: 18. The DNA for the CDR3 is TGTGCCAGCAGCCCGGGGAGGGACCCGATCGGGGGGTATGAGCAGTTCTTC. This gives the protein CASSPGRDPIGGYEQFF.

This sequence joins TRBV12-5 and TRBJ2-1; D is possibly TRBD2 (5 bases). Per germline, CDR1 LGHNT and CDR2 FRNRAP. Deletions cut 4 bases from V and 6 bases from J, with 16 bases between. The CDR3 runs to 15 residues. CDR3 sequence reads: CASGSIFGLANEQFF. The CDR3 DNA follows: TGTGCTAGTGGTTCAATTTTCGGGCTAGCCAATGAGCAGTTCTTC. Looking up the rest from reference TRBV12-5 and TRBJ2-1 gives the full variable domain: DARVTQTPRHKVTEMGQEVTMRCQPILGHNTVFWYRQTMMQGLELLAYFRNRAPLDDSGMPKDRFSAEMPDATLATLKIQPSEPRDSAVYFCASGSIFGLANEQFFGPGTRLTVL.

J is TRBJ2-1 and V is TRBV7-9, with 7 bases lining up with TRBD2. The V gene end was trimmed by 4 bases and the J gene end by 10 bases; junction bases not matched to a gene: 4. CDR3 length: 12 residues. Germline values: CDR1 SEHNR, CDR2 FQNEAQ (reference sequence). CDR3: CASSSGLGEQFF. CDR3 nucleotide sequence: TGTGCCAGCAGCTCCGGACTAGGCGAGCAGTTCTTC. Full variable domain (outside the CDR3, taken from reference TRBV7-9 and TRBJ2-1): DTGVSQNPRHKITKRGQNVTFRCDPISEHNRLYWYRQTLGQGPEFLTYFQNEAQLEKSRLLSDRFSAERPKGSFSTLEIQRTEQGDSAMYLCASSSGLGEQFFGPGTRLTVL.

This sequence joins TRBV30 and TRBJ1-3, with D uncertain. V was shortened by 0 bases and J by 0 bases, with 18 bases between the two germline ends. This CDR3 spans 18 amino acids. Per germline, CDR1 GTSNPN and CDR2 SVGIG (reference sequence). The CDR3 DNA is TGTGCCTGGAGTGTAGGGTCGGGGTTTGGATACTCTGGAAACACCATATATTTT. Residues: CAWSVGSGFGYSGNTIYF.

V usage is TRBV27 and J usage is TRBJ2-7; weak D call: TRBD1 (6 bases). The CDR3 is 15 amino acids. Germline CDR1 and CDR2: MNHEY and SMNVEV (reference sequence). Trimming took off 5 bases at V and 3 bases at J, with 17 bases between the two ends. CDR3 region: CASSPDFRTDYEQYF. The CDR3 nucleotides are TGTGCCAGCAGTCCGGACTTCCGGACAGACTACGAGCAGTACTTC.

V is TRBV7-9 and J is TRBJ2-7; perhaps TRBD1 as D (5 bases). Germline V gene sequence: CDR1 SEHNR, CDR2 FQNEAQ (reference sequence). V lost 0 bases to trimming and J lost 12 bases, with 12 bases between them. The CDR3 length is 12 residues. Here the CDR3 DNA reads TGTGCCAGCAGCTTAGCTAGGCAGGGTCTGTACTTC. It specifies CASSLARQGLYF. Combining the CDR3 with reference TRBV7-9 and TRBJ2-7 gives the whole variable domain DTGVSQNPRHKITKRGQNVTFRCDPISEHNRLYWYRQTLGQGPEFLTYFQNEAQLEKSRLLSDRFSAERPKGSFSTLEIQRTEQGDSAMYLCASSLARQGLYFGPGTRLTVT.

The chain is built from TRBV4-3 and TRBJ2-6, with a weak D call TRBD1 (6 bases). The V gene's germline CDR1 is LGHNA and CDR2 YSLEER. Trimming stripped 4 bases from V and 0 bases from J, with 13 bases between. CDR3 size: 17 residues. The DNA for the CDR3 is TGCGCCAGCAGCCCTAATACAGGGAGCTCTGGGGCCAACGTCCTGACTTTC. Amino acids: CASSPNTGSSGANVLTF.

The chain recombines TRBV14 with TRBJ2-1; 10 bases are a match to TRBD2. With 2 bases clipped from V and 4 bases from J, the junction kept 8 bases outside the gene matches. Germline CDR1 reads SGHDN; CDR2 reads FVKESK. The CDR3 covers 17 residues. The CDR3 nucleotides read TGTGCCAGCAGCCAACTCCCACTAGCGGGATTGTACAATGAGCAGTTCTTC. Translating it yields CASSQLPLAGLYNEQFF. Filled out from reference TRBV14 and TRBJ2-1, the complete variable domain reads EAGVTQFPSHSVIEKGQTVTLRCDPISGHDNLYWYRRVMGKEIKFLLHFVKESKQDESGMPNNRFLAERTGGTYSTLKVQPAELEDSGVYFCASSQLPLAGLYNEQFFGPGTRLTVL.

The gene calls are TRBV29-1 and TRBJ2-7, with a tentative D call TRBD2 (5 bases). The CDR3 sequence is 15 residues long. Germline loops: CDR1 SQVTM, CDR2 ANQGSEA. Trimming left V 1 base short and J 1 base short, with 14 bases between. CDR3 DNA: TGCAGCGTTGAAGCCGCGGAGGATGTATCCTACGAGCAGTACTTC. This codes for CSVEAAEDVSYEQYF.

The chain couples TRBV5-1 to TRBJ1-1, with D possibly matching TRBD1 (5 bases). V gave up 2 bases and J gave up 3 bases, with 20 bases separating them. This CDR3 is 17 amino acids long. CDR1 is SGHRS and CDR2 is YFSETQ in the germline V gene. CDR3 sequence (DNA): TGCGCCAGCAGCTTTAATCTAGGGGCAGAAGTACACACTGAAGCTTTCTTT. Protein sequence: CASSFNLGAEVHTEAFF.

The chain links TRBV28 to TRBJ1-5; no reliable D call. The CDR3 has 14 amino acids. Trimming cost V 5 bases and J 7 bases, with 15 bases left between them. Looked up from germline, CDR1 is MDHEN and CDR2 is SYDVKM. CDR3: CASSSEVHWQPQHF. As DNA, the CDR3 is TGTGCCAGCAGTAGTGAGGTACACTGGCAGCCCCAGCATTTT.

The chain carries TRBV28 and TRBJ2-6; D not certain. This CDR3 contains 15 residues. Per the germline V gene, CDR1 is MDHEN and CDR2 is SYDVKM. V was cut by 3 bases and J by 2 bases, with 8 bases left in between. The CDR3, as DNA: TGTGCCAGCAGTTTTGTTGGGGCTGGGGCCAACGTCCTGACTTTC. Its protein is CASSFVGAGANVLTF.

The V call is TRBV19, the J call TRBJ2-7; maybe TRBD1 (5 bases). Germline-derived CDR1 and CDR2 are LNHDA and SQIVND (reference sequence). Trimming removed 3 bases from V and 5 bases from J, with 11 bases in between. The CDR3 is 13 amino acids. For the CDR3, the DNA is TGTGCCAGTAGTATTGGTGGGGCTAACGAGCAGTACTTC. It encodes CASSIGGANEQYF. Complete variable domain (other parts from reference TRBV19 and TRBJ2-7): DGGITQSPKYLFRKEGQNVTLSCEQNLNHDAMYWYRQDPGQGLRLIYYSQIVNDFQKGDIAEGYSVSREKKESFPLTVTSAQKNPTAFYLCASSIGGANEQYFGPGTRLTVT.